This T cell receptor (beta chain) was captured by sequencing in a study of cytomegalovirus exposure and HLA in healthy donors. With regard to this clone: The antigen is unknown.

The PCR ran on 60 Vbeta and 13 Jbeta primers. Data came from immunoSEQ multiplex PCR; TCRdb stores just in-frame clones and leaves some out. Here the sample spans 110,000 or so clones, about 8% being singletons. Broader study findings: Earlier analysis yielded a pattern in which most TCR beta V segments were productive about 90% or about 30% of the time. In a later analysis, the majority of CMV-associated beta chains seemingly showed HLA restriction. There were some V segments, including TRBV6-2 and TRBV6-3, excluded as indistinguishable.

Germline-derived CDR1 and CDR2 are SGHNT and YYREEE (reference sequence). This CDR3 has 13 residues. Deletions cut 2 bases from V and 0 bases from J, with 5 bases between. The sequence was collected from a woman aged 35 to 49 in good health and CMV-seropositive. The sequenced sample consisted of PBMCs. This chain uses TRBV5-4 with TRBJ1-1; D ambiguous. This chain's CDR3 is CASSFNMNTEAFF. The CDR3 coding sequence is TGTGCCAGCAGCTTTAACATGAACACTGAAGCTTTCTTT.